This T cell receptor (beta chain) was obtained from a study of brain T cells in children with intractable seizures. Findings and limits, study-wide: Only CDR3 sequence similarity suggested viral specificity, without known HCMV serostatus. Clones missing pre-surgery may reflect undersampling of that blood sample.

Sequencing was performed with immunoSEQ multiplex PCR; in TCRdb, only in-frame clones are kept and a portion is missing. The data contain about 120,000 clones, around 94% of them singletons. Only cases whose brain tissue showed the highest T cell transcript signatures were sequenced. At least one anti-epileptic drug was given before surgery. CDR3 length: 15 amino acids. Germline V lookup: CDR1 MNHEY, CDR2 SVGEGT. The V and J ends lost 5 bases and 4 bases, in that order; junction bases with no gene match: 7. As to this clone: Its target is unknown.

The chain carries TRBV6-2 or TRBV6-3 and TRBJ2-7; 11 positions match TRBD2. Specimen: peripheral blood, collected at surgery. This TCR derives from a boy under two years old with hemimegalencephaly and intractable seizures. DNA for the CDR3: TGTGCCAGCAGTCCGCCGGGACTAGCGGTATACGAGCAGTACTTC. Amino acids: CASSPPGLAVYEQYF.